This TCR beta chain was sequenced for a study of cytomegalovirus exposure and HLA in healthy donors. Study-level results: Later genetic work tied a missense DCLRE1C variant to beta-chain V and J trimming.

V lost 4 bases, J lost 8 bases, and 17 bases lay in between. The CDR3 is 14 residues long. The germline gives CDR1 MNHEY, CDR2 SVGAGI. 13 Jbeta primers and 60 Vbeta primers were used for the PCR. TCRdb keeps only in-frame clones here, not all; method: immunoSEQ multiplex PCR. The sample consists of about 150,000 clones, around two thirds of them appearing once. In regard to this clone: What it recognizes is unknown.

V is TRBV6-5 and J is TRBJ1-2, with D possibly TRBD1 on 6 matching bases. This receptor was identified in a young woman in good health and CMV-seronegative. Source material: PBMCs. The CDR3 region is CASSSRGGGGGYTF. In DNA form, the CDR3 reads TGTGCCAGCAGTTCACGCGGAGGGGGGGGCGGCTACACCTTC.